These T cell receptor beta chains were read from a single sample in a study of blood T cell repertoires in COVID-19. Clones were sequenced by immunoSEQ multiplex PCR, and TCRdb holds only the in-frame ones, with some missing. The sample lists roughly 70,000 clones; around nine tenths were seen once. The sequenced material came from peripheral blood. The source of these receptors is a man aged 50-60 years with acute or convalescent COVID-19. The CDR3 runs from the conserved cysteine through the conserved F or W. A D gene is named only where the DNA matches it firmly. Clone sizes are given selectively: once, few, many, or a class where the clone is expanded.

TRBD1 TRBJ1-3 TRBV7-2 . CASNQQGNSGNTIYF TGTGCCAGCAACCAACAGGGGAACTCTGGAAACACCATATATTTT
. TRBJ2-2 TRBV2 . CASNKYTGELFF TGTGCCAGCAACAAATACACCGGGGAGCTGTTTTTT
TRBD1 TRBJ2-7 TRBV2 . CASRAGTGGSEQYF TGTGCCAGCAGAGCCGGGACAGGGGGCTCCGAGCAGTACTTC
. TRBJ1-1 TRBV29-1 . CSVVFTWGVMNTEAFF TGCAGCGTTGTATTTACATGGGGGGTCATGAACACTGAAGCTTTCTTT
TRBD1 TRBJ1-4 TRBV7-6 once CASSLAGDRNNEKLFF TGTGCCAGCAGCTTAGCGGGGGACAGGAATAATGAAAAACTGTTTTTT
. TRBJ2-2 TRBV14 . CASSIGGGGFRSGELFF TGTGCCAGCAGTATTGGCGGTGGCGGGTTTCGTTCCGGGGAGCTGTTTTTT
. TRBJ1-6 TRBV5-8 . CASSFDNSPLHF TGTGCCAGCAGCTTCGATAATTCACCCCTCCACTTT
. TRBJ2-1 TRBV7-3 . CASSAKQGYNEQFF TGTGCCAGCAGCGCGAAGCAGGGTTACAATGAGCAGTTCTTC
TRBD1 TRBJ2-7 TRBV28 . CASTEGGQGAEEQYF TGTGCCAGCACCGAAGGTGGACAGGGGGCCGAGGAGCAGTACTTC
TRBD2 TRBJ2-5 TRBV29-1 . CSLTSGQETQYF TGCAGCCTCACTAGCGGACAAGAGACCCAGTACTTC
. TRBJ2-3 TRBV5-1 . CASVRGGAGADTQYF TGCGCCAGCGTCCGAGGGGGGGCTGGCGCAGATACGCAGTATTTT
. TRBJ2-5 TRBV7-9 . CASSPPTDVLGGTQYF TGTGCCAGCAGCCCACCGACGGACGTTTTGGGGGGGACCCAGTACTTC
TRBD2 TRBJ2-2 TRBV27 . CASSLSGTSSGSLYTGELFF TGTGCCAGCAGTTTATCTGGAACCAGTAGCGGGAGTTTGTACACCGGGGAGCTGTTTTTT
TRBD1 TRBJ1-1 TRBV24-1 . CATSESTGTANTEAFF TGTGCCACCAGTGAATCTACCGGGACAGCGAACACTGAAGCTTTCTTT
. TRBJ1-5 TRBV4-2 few CASSPGEASNQPQHF TGTGCCAGCAGCCCCGGTGAGGCTAGCAATCAGCCCCAGCATTTT
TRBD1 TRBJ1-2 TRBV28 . CASSSSGTGFLGYTF TGTGCCAGCAGTTCTTCCGGGACAGGGTTTTTGGGCTACACCTTC
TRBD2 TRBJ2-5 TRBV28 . CASSLVGGGQETQYF TGTGCCAGCAGTTTAGTGGGGGGAGGGCAAGAGACCCAGTACTTC
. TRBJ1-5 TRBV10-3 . CAISREVDSNQPQHF TGTGCCATCAGCCGAGAGGTGGATAGCAATCAGCCCCAGCATTTT
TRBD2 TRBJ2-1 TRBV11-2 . CASSLSLAARGEQFF TGTGCCAGCAGCTTAAGTCTAGCGGCCCGGGGTGAGCAGTTCTTC
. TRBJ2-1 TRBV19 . CASSIRGLAGWDEQFF TGTGCCAGTAGTATACGCGGGCTAGCAGGATGGGATGAGCAGTTCTTC
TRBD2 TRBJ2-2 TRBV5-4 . CASSLGIAGVTGELFF TGTGCCAGCAGCTTGGGGATAGCGGGAGTGACCGGGGAGCTGTTTTTT
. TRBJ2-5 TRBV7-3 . CASSLTVGETQYF TGTGCCAGCAGCTTAACGGTCGGGGAGACCCAGTACTTC
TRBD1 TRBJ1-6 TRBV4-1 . CASSQTGGYNSPLHF TGCGCCAGCAGTCAGACAGGGGGCTATAATTCACCCCTCCACTTT
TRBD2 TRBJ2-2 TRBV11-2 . CASSFAGGNTGELFF TGTGCCAGCAGCTTTGCGGGAGGGAACACCGGGGAGCTGTTTTTT
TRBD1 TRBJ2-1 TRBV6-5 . CASSHTGTGVDEQFF TGTGCCAGCAGTCATACCGGGACAGGGGTGGATGAGCAGTTCTTC
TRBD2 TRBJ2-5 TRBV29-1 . CSVDRGDQETQYF TGCAGCGTTGATCGGGGGGATCAAGAGACCCAGTACTTC
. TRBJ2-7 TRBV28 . CASSPLPGGGEQYF TGTGCCAGCAGCCCCCTCCCTGGGGGAGGCGAGCAGTACTTC
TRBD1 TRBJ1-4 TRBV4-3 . CASSHAIQGTNEKLFF TGCGCCAGCAGCCACGCGATACAGGGGACTAATGAAAAACTGTTTTTT
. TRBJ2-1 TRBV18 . CASSSSRENEQFF TGTGCCAGCTCATCAAGCCGGGAGAATGAGCAGTTCTTC
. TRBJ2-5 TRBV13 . CASSRGPGETQYF TGTGCCAGCAGCCGAGGGCCTGGGGAGACCCAGTACTTC
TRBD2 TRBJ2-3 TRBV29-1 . CSVVNGRSLGDTQYF TGCAGCGTTGTAAACGGGAGGTCTCTCGGTGATACGCAGTATTTT
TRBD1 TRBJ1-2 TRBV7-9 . CASNSRGDRGLPNYGYTF TGTGCCAGCAACTCGAGGGGTGACAGGGGGCTACCTAACTATGGCTACACCTTC
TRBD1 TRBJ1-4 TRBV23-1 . CASSQEIPERVRGRTEKLFF TGCGCCAGCAGTCAGGAGATACCAGAAAGGGTCAGGGGGCGGACTGAAAAACTGTTTTTT
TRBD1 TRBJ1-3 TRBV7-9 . CASSSDRASGNTIYF TGTGCCAGCAGCTCTGACAGGGCCTCTGGAAACACCATATATTTT
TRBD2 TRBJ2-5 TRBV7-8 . CASSRGGGETQYF TGTGCCAGCAGCCGCGGGGGAGGGGAGACCCAGTACTTC
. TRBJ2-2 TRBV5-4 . CASSLRGGGELFF TGTGCCAGCAGCTTGAGGGGCGGCGGGGAGCTGTTTTTT
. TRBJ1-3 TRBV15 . CATSAGADGNTIYF TGTGCCACCAGCGCAGGGGCGGACGGAAACACCATATATTTT
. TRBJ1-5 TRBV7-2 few CASSRKGDGNQPQHF TGTGCCAGCAGCAGGAAAGGGGATGGCAATCAGCCCCAGCATTTT
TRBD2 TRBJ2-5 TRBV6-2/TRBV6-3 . CASSIPGNQRGKWTQYF TGTGCCAGCAGCATTCCCGGAAATCAGCGGGGGAAGTGGACCCAGTACTTC
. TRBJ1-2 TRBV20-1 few CSASDSYGYTF TGCAGTGCTAGCGACAGCTATGGCTACACCTTC
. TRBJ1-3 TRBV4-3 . CASSKQGAGNTIYF TGCGCCAGCAGCAAACAGGGAGCTGGAAACACCATATATTTT
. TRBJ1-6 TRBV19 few CASSVQGGDSPLHF TGTGCCAGTAGTGTACAGGGTGGGGATTCACCCCTCCACTTT
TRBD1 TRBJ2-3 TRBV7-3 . CASSSHLTGEDTQYF TGTGCCAGCAGCTCACACCTGACAGGGGAGGATACGCAGTATTTT
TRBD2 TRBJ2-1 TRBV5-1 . CASSPGLAGPGEQFF TGCGCCAGCAGCCCGGGACTAGCGGGCCCGGGGGAGCAGTTCTTC
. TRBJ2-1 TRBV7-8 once CASSSRLSGDYNEQFF TGTGCCAGCAGCTCCCGACTTTCGGGGGATTACAATGAGCAGTTCTTC
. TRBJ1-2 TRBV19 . CASRPGHFSSNYGYTF TGTGCCAGTAGACCGGGACATTTCTCATCTAACTATGGCTACACCTTC
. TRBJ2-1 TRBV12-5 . CASGFGGARVNEQFF TGTGCTAGTGGTTTCGGAGGGGCCAGGGTCAATGAGCAGTTCTTC
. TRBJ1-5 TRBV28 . CASSPGGVNQPQHF TGTGCCAGCAGCCCCGGCGGAGTCAATCAGCCCCAGCATTTT
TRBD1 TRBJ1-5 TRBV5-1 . CASSLGTGDGAGPQHF TGCGCCAGCAGCTTGGGCACAGGGGATGGAGCCGGGCCCCAGCATTTT
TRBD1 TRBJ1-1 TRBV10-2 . CASSEPGGNTEAFF TGCGCCAGCAGTGAGCCAGGGGGGAACACTGAAGCTTTCTTT
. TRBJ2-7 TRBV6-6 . CASSYLDPSGYEQYF TGTGCCAGCAGTTACCTGGACCCCTCGGGATACGAGCAGTACTTC
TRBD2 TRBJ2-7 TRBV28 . CASSPNPLIAGGPYEQYF TGTGCCAGCAGTCCTAATCCGCTAATAGCGGGAGGGCCGTACGAGCAGTACTTC
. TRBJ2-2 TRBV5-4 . CASSRGAGSAGELFF TGTGCCAGCAGCCGGGGTGCGGGCAGCGCCGGGGAGCTGTTTTTT
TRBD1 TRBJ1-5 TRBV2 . CASASRDRTSNQPQHF TGTGCCAGCGCCAGCCGGGACAGAACTAGCAATCAGCCCCAGCATTTT
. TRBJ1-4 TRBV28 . CASSLFLGNEKLFF TGTGCCAGCAGTTTGTTTTTGGGCAATGAAAAACTGTTTTTT